These 25 T cell receptor beta chains were sequenced from one sample in a study of CD8+CD57+ T cells in acquired aplastic anemia. Genomic DNA was employed as the template in profiling TCR beta VDJ and CDR3. TCRdb reprocessed the reads with MiXCR, giving one entry per CDR3 protein. The sample lists 180,000 or so distinct CDR3 sequences; 40% to 55% were seen once. The sequencing sample was made of sorted CD4+, CD8+, or CD8+CD57+ T cells (not recorded which) from PBMCs. The receptors stem from a human donor in good health.

Only one count was recorded for this clonotype. With a much larger clone just one base away, this may be a read error. This rearrangement joins TRBV6-1 to TRBJ2-1; TRBD1 agrees at 9 bases. The CDR3 is 15 amino acids. Germline V gene lookup returns CDR1 MNHNS and CDR2 SASEGT. DNA of the CDR3: TGTGCCAGCGCCATAGGGACAGGGAATTACAATGAGCAGTCCTTC. This sequence encodes CASAIGTGNYNEQSF.

In regard to this clonotype: This may stem from a read error, because a much larger clone lies one nucleotide away. The rearrangement uses TRBV5-1 and TRBJ2-7; 7 nucleotides match TRBD2. The CDR3 extends over 14 amino acids. Germline CDR1 and CDR2: SGHRS and YFSETQ. Here the CDR3 reads CVSSLGGSADEQYF. CDR3 nucleotide sequence: TGCGTCAGCAGCTTGGGAGGGAGTGCCGACGAGCAGTACTTC. Drawing the rest from reference TRBV5-1 and TRBJ2-7, the complete variable domain is KAGVTQTPRYLIKTRGQQVTLSCSPISGHRSVSWYQQTPGQGLQFLFEYFSETQRNKGNFPGRFSGRQFSNSRSEMNVSTLELGDSALYLCVSSLGGSADEQYFGPGTRLTVT.

The chain recombines TRBV25-1 with TRBJ1-2; 10 bases map to TRBD1. With V trimmed by 7 bases and J by 5 bases, 13 bases remained unmatched. CDR1 and CDR2 from the germline V gene are MGHDK and SYGVNS. This CDR3 has 16 amino acids. This chain's CDR3 is CASTSDLPGQGYGYTF. The DNA for the CDR3 is TGTGCCAGCACATCAGACTTACCGGGACAGGGGTATGGCTACACCTTC.

The chain couples TRBV2 to TRBJ2-1; 7 positions agree with TRBD2. J was trimmed by 8 bases and V by 6 bases; bases with no gene match: 7. The CDR3 extends over 13 amino acids. The germline gives CDR1 SNHLY, CDR2 FYNNEI. In nucleotides, the CDR3 is TGTGCCAGCAGAGGGGAGGGTTGGCATGAGCAGTTCTTC. Translated, it gives CASRGEGWHEQFF.

The chain is built from TRBV5-1 and TRBJ1-1, with TRBD1 identical over 7 bases. The length of the CDR3 is 13 residues. Germline CDR1 SGHRS, CDR2 YFSETQ. The trim removed 3 bases at V and 7 bases at J, leaving 6 bases unmatched. The CDR3 reads CASSYEDRREAFF. The CDR3 coding sequence is TGCGCCAGCAGCTATGAGGACAGGCGTGAAGCTTTCTTT.

V gene TRBV20-1 combines with J gene TRBJ2-7; 12 bases are a match to TRBD2. V lost 6 bases, J lost 2 bases, and 8 bases stayed unmatched. The CDR3 loop spans 15 amino acids. Per the germline V gene, CDR1 is DFQATT and CDR2 is SNEGSKA (reference sequence). The CDR3 DNA reads as TGCAGTGCCAGCAGTCGACTAGCGGGAGCCTACGAGCAGTACTTC. This sequence encodes CSASSRLAGAYEQYF.

This clonotype was seen a few times. This rearrangement joins TRBV2 to TRBJ2-2; 11 nucleotides agree with TRBD2. V was clipped by 2 bases and J by 1 base; unmatched bases: 18. CDR3 size: 22 residues. The germline V gene encodes CDR1 SNHLY and CDR2 FYNNEI. CDR3 sequence (DNA): TGTGCCAGCAGTGAATCGCCTGGGACTAGCGGAAACAAGCAAAAGAACACCGGGGAGCTGTTTTTT. Its protein is CASSESPGTSGNKQKNTGELFF.

The chain combines TRBV10-3 with TRBJ1-3, with D uncertain. Germline CDR1 reads ENHRY; CDR2 reads SYGVKD. The CDR3 length is 17 residues. The germline V and J ends were trimmed by 7 bases and 0 bases, with 19 bases remaining between them. CDR3 protein: CAINSKEELSSGNTIYF. CDR3 sequence (DNA): TGTGCCATCAATTCCAAGGAAGAATTAAGCTCTGGAAACACCATATATTTT.

V usage is TRBV24-1 and J usage is TRBJ2-1; 10 positions match TRBD2. CDR1 KGHDR and CDR2 SFDVKD come from the germline V gene. The CDR3 extends over 14 amino acids. V lost 6 bases, J lost 9 bases, and 7 bases stayed unmatched. The CDR3 DNA reads TGTGCCACCAGTAGCGGGGGGGCCGTAAGTGAGCAGTTCTTC. This gives the protein CATSSGGAVSEQFF.

V usage is TRBV7-3 and J usage is TRBJ2-7; tentative D call: TRBD2 (7 bases). The germline V and J ends were trimmed by 3 bases and 7 bases, with 13 bases remaining between them. The length of the CDR3 is 13 residues. The germline V gene has CDR1 SGHTA and CDR2 FQGTGA. The DNA for the CDR3 is TGTGCCAGCAGCTTCGCGGGGGCTGGTGAGCAGTACTTC. Encoded protein: CASSFAGAGEQYF.

The table lists this clonotype with many counts. V gene TRBV5-4 combines with J gene TRBJ2-7; D might be TRBD1 (6 bases). V was trimmed by 3 bases and J by 4 bases, leaving 14 bases between them. The germline gives CDR1 SGHNT, CDR2 YYREEE (reference sequence). This CDR3 comprises 14 residues. CDR3 residues: CASSSGTNPYEQYF. The CDR3 bases are TGTGCCAGCAGCTCCGGGACAAATCCATACGAGCAGTACTTC.

The chain carries TRBV29-1 and TRBJ2-5; D is possibly TRBD1 (6 bases). The V and J ends lost 4 bases and 1 base respectively, with 10 bases between them. CDR3 length: 13 amino acids. The germline gives CDR1 SQVTM, CDR2 ANQGSEA. The CDR3 DNA sequence: TGCAGCGTTGTGACAGGCGGCCAAGAGACCCAGTACTTC. Its protein is CSVVTGGQETQYF.

The chain recombines TRBV15 with TRBJ2-1, with no clear D. The CDR3 length is 12 residues. CDR1 and CDR2 from the germline V gene are LNHNV and YYDKDF (reference sequence). Trimming removed 3 bases at V and 15 bases at J, with 15 bases between. In DNA form, the CDR3 reads TGTGCCACCAGCAGCGACTCCCCCCAGCTGTTCTTC. This codes for CATSSDSPQLFF.

The V and J genes are TRBV5-1 and TRBJ2-7, with 7 bases aligning to TRBD1. The J segment lost 0 bases and the V segment lost 4 bases, leaving 10 bases of the junction unmatched. The CDR3 sequence is 16 residues long. The V gene's germline CDR1 is SGHRS and CDR2 YFSETQ. The chain's CDR3 is CASSLSVAGGSYEQYF. The CDR3 nucleotides read TGCGCCAGCAGCCTCTCGGTGGCAGGGGGCTCCTACGAGCAGTACTTC.

This clonotype has a count of ten or more. V and J are TRBV5-1 and TRBJ1-1; tentative D call: TRBD1 (5 bases). The germline V gene has CDR1 SGHRS and CDR2 YFSETQ. There are 14 residues in the CDR3. Trimming left V 0 bases short and J 8 bases short, with 14 bases between. The CDR3 sequence: CASSLGGAAGEAFF. The CDR3 DNA sequence: TGCGCCAGCAGCTTGGGAGGGGCGGCCGGCGAAGCTTTCTTT.

This clonotype was seen repeatedly, ten times or more. The J gene is TRBJ1-1, the V gene TRBV19, with TRBD1 as a possible D gene (5 bases). V shed 4 bases and J shed 5 bases, with 11 bases lying between them. Germline CDR1 and CDR2: LNHDA and SQIVND (reference sequence). The CDR3 loop spans 13 amino acids. In DNA form, the CDR3 reads TGTGCCAGTAGTACAGGGTATGATACTGAAGCTTTCTTT. Encoded protein: CASSTGYDTEAFF.

This clonotype was observed at least ten times. The chain employs TRBV5-6 and TRBJ2-4, with 14 bases matching TRBD2. V shed 2 bases, J shed 8 bases, and the junction held 3 bases outside the gene matches. Germline CDR1 SGHDT, CDR2 YYEEEE. CDR3 length equals 15 residues. Here the CDR3 reads CASSLTTSGRDIQYF. CDR3 sequence (DNA): TGTGCCAGCAGCTTAACGACTAGCGGGAGGGACATTCAGTACTTC.

This clonotype came up a few times. The chain is built from TRBV6-2 or TRBV6-3 and TRBJ1-5; possibly TRBD1 for D (5 bases). CDR1 is MNHEY, CDR2 SVGEGT, per germline. Trimming removed 4 bases at V and 0 bases at J, with 10 bases between. The CDR3 consists of 15 residues. The CDR3 sequence: CASSFQGYSNQPQHF. In DNA form, the CDR3 reads TGTGCCAGCAGTTTCCAGGGTTATAGCAATCAGCCCCAGCATTTT.

This chain joins TRBV19 and TRBJ2-3; no firm D call. Germline V CDR1 and CDR2: LNHDA, SQIVND (reference sequence). The CDR3 has 14 amino acids. V was cut by 4 bases and J by 2 bases, with 10 bases left in between. The DNA of the CDR3 is TGTGCCAGTAGTAGGGATCAGAACACAGATACGCAGTATTTT. Translating gives CASSRDQNTDTQYF.

This sequence joins TRBV20-1 and TRBJ2-3; 7 bases agree with TRBD2. CDR1 is DFQATT and CDR2 is SNEGSKA in the germline V gene (reference sequence). V shed 4 bases and J 5 bases; nucleotides not matched to a gene: 3. The CDR3 spans 12 residues. The CDR3 sequence: CSANGGEDTQYF. As DNA, the CDR3 is TGCAGTGCTAATGGGGGGGAAGATACGCAGTATTTT.

This sequence joins TRBV4-1 and TRBJ2-7, with D hard to call. Germline CDR1 MGHRA, CDR2 YSYEKL. The CDR3 sequence is 13 residues long. V was cut by 2 bases and J by 2 bases, with 7 bases left in between. The CDR3 loop is CASSQTVTYEQYF. The CDR3 nucleotides are TGCGCCAGCAGCCAAACAGTTACCTACGAGCAGTACTTC.

This clonotype was observed at least ten times. The V gene is TRBV9, the J gene TRBJ2-5, with a tentative D call TRBD2 (6 bases). Trimming left V 0 bases short and J 5 bases short, with 8 bases between. Germline CDR1 is SGDLS and CDR2 is YYNGEE. This CDR3 contains 13 residues. As DNA, the CDR3 is TGTGCCAGCAGCGTAGGCGGGACTGAGACCCAGTACTTC. It yields the protein CASSVGGTETQYF.

This chain links TRBV24-1 with TRBJ2-7; 7 bases are a match to TRBD2. This CDR3 contains 17 residues. V shed 3 bases and J 0 bases; nucleotides not matched to a gene: 10. Germline lookup yields CDR1 KGHDR and CDR2 SFDVKD. CDR3 sequence (DNA): TGTGCCACCAGTGATCCCCCGGGGCGGGGGAGCTCCTACGAGCAGTACTTC. This gives the protein CATSDPPGRGSSYEQYF.

The gene calls are TRBV12-3 or TRBV12-4 and TRBJ1-5, with a weak D call TRBD1 (5 bases). V was clipped by 6 bases and J by 12 bases, with 18 bases between them. The CDR3 spans 13 residues. DNA of the CDR3: TGTGCCAGCAGCCTAGGGGCCCGAGTTCTCCAGCATTTT. Translating gives CASSLGARVLQHF.

This chain links TRBV7-2 with TRBJ1-2; D not resolved. This CDR3 has 13 residues. The germline V and J ends were trimmed by 5 bases and 5 bases, with 12 bases remaining between them. Germline V CDR1 and CDR2: SGHTA, FQGNSA. In nucleotides, the CDR3 is TGTGCCAGCAGCCAACTCCCGAGGTATGGCTACACCTTC. Its protein product is CASSQLPRYGYTF.